Below are 28 T cell receptor beta chains sequenced from a single sample in a study of blood T cell repertoires in COVID-19. This table comes from immunoSEQ multiplex PCR, and its TCRdb copy is limited to in-frame clones, with some not included. In the table there are around 200,000 clones, more than 75% of which are singletons. The sample consisted of peripheral blood. Receptors originate from a man in his late teens or twenties with active or convalescent COVID-19.

V and J are TRBV10-3 and TRBJ2-5, with D possibly being TRBD1 (5 bases). This CDR3 has 15 residues. V was cut by 2 bases and J by 4 bases, with 14 bases left in between. The germline V gene encodes CDR1 ENHRY and CDR2 SYGVKD. CDR3 DNA sequence: TGTGCCATCAGTGAGGGCGGATCAGGGCCAGAGACCCAGTACTTC. Its protein product is CAISEGGSGPETQYF.

The chain employs TRBV7-2 and TRBJ2-7; tentative D call: TRBD1 (6 bases). This CDR3 has 15 amino acids. CDR1 SGHTA and CDR2 FQGNSA come from the germline V gene. V dropped 1 base and J dropped 3 bases, with 13 bases sitting between them. The CDR3 loop reads CASSLDGQGYYEQYF. As DNA, the CDR3 is TGTGCCAGCAGCTTAGACGGGCAGGGGTACTACGAGCAGTACTTC. Looking up the rest from reference TRBV7-2 and TRBJ2-7 gives the full variable domain: GAGVSQSPSNKVTEKGKDVELRCDPISGHTALYWYRQSLGQGLEFLIYFQGNSAPDKSGLPSDRFSAERTGGSVSTLTIQRTQQEDSAVYLCASSLDGQGYYEQYFGPGTRLTVT.

Note on this clone: This sample also contains other DNA sequences that code for the same CDR3. The chain uses TRBV5-1 and TRBJ1-4; TRBD1 agrees at 7 bases. This CDR3 spans 15 amino acids. Germline V gene sequence: CDR1 SGHRS, CDR2 YFSETQ. Trimming at V came to 2 bases and at J to 2 bases, leaving 3 bases not matched to a gene. CDR3 nucleotides: TGCGCCAGCAGCTTAGGGACAGCCACTAATGAAAAACTGTTTTTT. It yields the protein CASSLGTATNEKLFF.

The chain recombines TRBV27 with TRBJ2-2, with 9 bases matching TRBD1. The CDR3 is 16 amino acids. Trimming at V came to 2 bases and at J to 5 bases, leaving 6 bases not matched to a gene. Germline V gives CDR1 MNHEY, CDR2 SMNVEV (reference sequence). The CDR3 spells CASSLRDREKTGELFF. The CDR3 DNA reads as TGTGCCAGCAGTTTACGGGACAGGGAAAAGACCGGGGAGCTGTTTTTT.

This chain joins TRBV11-2 and TRBJ2-5; 8 nucleotides line up with TRBD2. Germline V gives CDR1 SGHAT, CDR2 FQNNGV. Germline trimming cut 1 base from V and 1 base from J; bases unmatched to any gene: 5. This CDR3 has 16 residues. This CDR3 reads CASSLGPREGQETQYF. The CDR3 DNA is TGTGCCAGCAGCTTAGGCCCCCGGGAGGGCCAAGAGACCCAGTACTTC.

J is TRBJ1-2 and V is TRBV6-6, with TRBD1 matching over 11 bases. The CDR3 totals 16 residues. CDR1 MNHNY and CDR2 SVGAGI come from the germline V gene (reference sequence). J gave up 1 base and V 7 bases, and 8 bases lay outside the gene matches. In DNA, the CDR3 is TGTGCCAGCACCCGGACAGGGGGCCCGATTAACTATGGCTACACCTTC. This gives the protein CASTRTGGPINYGYTF.

CDR3: CASSIRSRDQETQYF. DNA for the CDR3: TGTGCCAGTAGTATAAGGTCCCGGGACCAAGAGACCCAGTACTTC. The gene calls are TRBV19 and TRBJ2-5; no definite D call. The V gene's germline CDR1 is LNHDA and CDR2 SQIVND (reference sequence). This CDR3 comprises 15 residues. V was shortened by 2 bases and J by 0 bases, with 10 bases between the two germline ends. Variable domain in full (rest from reference TRBV19 and TRBJ2-5): DGGITQSPKYLFRKEGQNVTLSCEQNLNHDAMYWYRQDPGQGLRLIYYSQIVNDFQKGDIAEGYSVSREKKESFPLTVTSAQKNPTAFYLCASSIRSRDQETQYFGPGTRLLVL.

The chain uses TRBV5-1 and TRBJ1-4; 7 nucleotides line up with TRBD1. CDR1 and CDR2 from the germline V gene are SGHRS and YFSETQ. The CDR3 is 14 amino acids. V lost 4 bases, J lost 6 bases, and 6 bases stayed unmatched. The CDR3 nucleotides read TGCGCCAGCAGCCCGGGACAGCGCTATGAAAAACTGTTTTTT. Residues: CASSPGQRYEKLFF. Full variable domain (outside the CDR3, taken from reference TRBV5-1 and TRBJ1-4): KAGVTQTPRYLIKTRGQQVTLSCSPISGHRSVSWYQQTPGQGLQFLFEYFSETQRNKGNFPGRFSGRQFSNSRSEMNVSTLELGDSALYLCASSPGQRYEKLFFGSGTQLSVL.

CDR3 loop: CASRSSNYEQYF. The CDR3 region has the DNA TGTGCCAGCAGATCGAGCAACTACGAGCAGTACTTC. The rearrangement links TRBV25-1 to TRBJ2-7; D gene unclear. V lost 6 bases to trimming and J lost 3 bases, with 9 bases between them. Germline V gene sequence: CDR1 MGHDK, CDR2 SYGVNS. This CDR3 is 12 amino acids long.

V gene TRBV7-2 combines with J gene TRBJ2-5; TRBD2 aligns across 12 bases. Germline CDR1 is SGHTA and CDR2 is FQGNSA. The CDR3 is made up of 16 amino acids. Trimming removed 2 bases from V and 2 bases from J; junction bases left unmatched: 3. The CDR3 loop reads CASSLTSGGRQETQYF. The CDR3 nucleotides read TGTGCCAGCAGCTTAACTAGCGGGGGGAGACAAGAGACCCAGTACTTC.

V and J are TRBV25-1 and TRBJ2-5, with TRBD1 as a possible D gene (5 bases). This CDR3 has 15 residues. Per germline, CDR1 MGHDK and CDR2 SYGVNS. Trimming left V 3 bases short and J 5 bases short, with 16 bases between. The CDR3 DNA follows: TGTGCCAGCAGTGATAGCAGGGTCGATTCGGAGACCCAGTACTTC. It is translated as CASSDSRVDSETQYF. The full variable domain, with the rest looked up from reference TRBV25-1 and TRBJ2-5, is EADIYQTPRYLVIGTGKKITLECSQTMGHDKMYWYQQDPGMELHLIHYSYGVNSTEKGDLSSESTVSRIRTEHFPLTLESARPSHTSQYLCASSDSRVDSETQYFGPGTRLLVL.

This chain uses TRBV5-4 with TRBJ1-1, with D tentatively TRBD1 (5 bases). CDR1 and CDR2 from the germline V gene are SGHNT and YYREEE (reference sequence). The CDR3 spans 16 residues. The V end lost 3 bases, the J end lost 1 base, and 16 bases lay between the germline ends. The CDR3 is CASSSQSPGGNTEAFF. CDR3 nucleotide sequence: TGTGCCAGCAGCTCTCAATCGCCCGGGGGGAACACTGAAGCTTTCTTT. Using reference TRBV5-4 and TRBJ1-1 for the parts outside the CDR3, the full variable domain is ETGVTQSPTHLIKTRGQQVTLRCSSQSGHNTVSWYQQALGQGPQFIFQYYREEENGRGNFPPRFSGLQFPNYSSELNVNALELDDSALYLCASSSQSPGGNTEAFFGQGTRLTVV.

The genes are TRBV19 and TRBJ2-1; D may be TRBD2 (5 bases). CDR3 length: 12 amino acids. Deletions cut 4 bases from V and 9 bases from J, with 10 bases between. Germline CDR1 LNHDA, CDR2 SQIVND (reference sequence). The CDR3 loop reads CASSTIRGEQFF. In DNA form, the CDR3 reads TGTGCCAGTAGTACTATTCGGGGTGAGCAGTTCTTC.

The chain couples TRBV24-1 to TRBJ2-5; D is unresolved. The V gene lost 5 bases and the J gene lost 7 bases, with 13 bases spanning the gap. CDR1 KGHDR and CDR2 SFDVKD come from the germline V gene. The CDR3 contains 13 residues. CDR3: CATSGAVLGTQYF. The CDR3 DNA follows: TGTGCCACCAGTGGTGCGGTACTCGGGACCCAGTACTTC.

This sequence joins TRBV6-5 and TRBJ1-4, with TRBD1 matching 9 bases. CDR1 is MNHEY and CDR2 is SVGAGI in the germline V gene. This CDR3 is built from 15 residues. Trimming at V came to 6 bases and at J to 2 bases, leaving 4 bases not matched to a gene. Written as DNA, the CDR3 is TGTGCCAGCAGCCCCGGACAGGGGACTAATGAAAAACTGTTTTTT. Translated: CASSPGQGTNEKLFF.

This rearrangement joins TRBV11-3 to TRBJ1-1; D not resolved. The CDR3 runs 15 residues. Per the germline V gene, CDR1 is SGHNT and CDR2 is YENEEA. Between the trimmed V and J ends, which lost 0 bases and 5 bases, there was a span of 13 bases. Here the CDR3 reads CASSLDIASGTEAFF. CDR3 in DNA: TGTGCCAGCAGCTTAGATATCGCCAGTGGTACTGAAGCTTTCTTT.

The rearrangement uses TRBV5-1 and TRBJ1-2, with unresolved D. The V end was cut by 4 bases, the J end by 3 bases, with 10 bases between. This CDR3 has 13 amino acids. Per germline, CDR1 SGHRS and CDR2 YFSETQ. This CDR3 reads CASSPSPDYGYTF. CDR3 coding DNA: TGCGCCAGCAGCCCCTCGCCAGACTATGGCTACACCTTC.

J is TRBJ1-2 and V is TRBV6-4; 7 positions agree with TRBD1. The CDR3 totals 13 residues. Germline CDR1 and CDR2: MRHNA and SNTAGT. J lost 7 bases, V lost 3 bases, and 5 bases had no gene match. The CDR3: CASSEGGASGYTF. CDR3 nucleotides: TGTGCCAGCAGTGAAGGGGGCGCCAGTGGCTACACCTTC.

This rearrangement joins TRBV13 to TRBJ1-3; D gene unclear. V was trimmed by 1 base and J by 3 bases, leaving 13 bases between them. The CDR3 consists of 16 residues. The germline gives CDR1 PRHDT, CDR2 FYEKMQ (reference sequence). CDR3 sequence (DNA): TGTGCCAGCAGCTTAGCTCGGCGGGTAGTTGGAAACACCATATATTTT. Its translation: CASSLARRVVGNTIYF.

The chain is built from TRBV4-3 and TRBJ2-1; 9 nucleotides agree with TRBD2. V was clipped by 0 bases and J by 6 bases; unmatched bases: 12. The CDR3 loop spans 18 amino acids. The V gene's germline CDR1 is LGHNA and CDR2 YSLEER. The CDR3 DNA sequence: TGCGCCAGCAGCCAAGACGCGGCGGGAGGGCCACGTTCCAATGAGCAGTTCTTC. Its translation is CASSQDAAGGPRSNEQFF.

The chain uses TRBV10-2 and TRBJ1-5; D is possibly TRBD1 (6 bases). V was cut by 4 bases and J by 9 bases, with 16 bases left in between. The germline gives CDR1 WSHSY, CDR2 SAAADI. The CDR3 is 14 amino acids. The chain's CDR3 is CASSVDSTWLPQHF. In DNA, the CDR3 is TGCGCCAGCAGTGTGGACAGCACCTGGCTGCCCCAGCATTTT.

The chain links TRBV21-1 to TRBJ1-3; TRBD1 is the table's D call and was not checked against the DNA. TRBV21-1 is marked as a pseudogene. The CDR3 contains 16 residues. Here the CDR3 reads CASSKSDRGPGNTIYF. For the CDR3, the DNA is TGTGCCAGCAGCAAATCGGACAGGGGTCCTGGAAACACCATATATTTT.

V is TRBV6-5 and J is TRBJ2-7; weak D call: TRBD2 (6 bases). With 5 bases removed from V and 6 bases from J, the gap between germline ends came to 17 bases. The CDR3 contains 14 residues. CDR1 MNHEY and CDR2 SVGAGI come from the germline V gene. The CDR3 loop is CASSRGKLAPEQYV. In DNA form, the CDR3 reads TGTGCCAGCAGTAGGGGTAAACTAGCCCCCGAGCAGTACGTC.

The V call is TRBV13, the J call TRBJ1-2; 7 bases line up with TRBD1. Trimming at V came to 3 bases and at J to 5 bases, leaving 6 bases not matched to a gene. Germline-derived CDR1 and CDR2 are PRHDT and FYEKMQ (reference sequence). The CDR3 consists of 14 residues. CDR3 loop: CASSFRGGSYGYTF. CDR3 bases: TGTGCCAGCAGCTTCAGAGGGGGCTCGTATGGCTACACCTTC. The whole variable domain, filled in from reference TRBV13 and TRBJ1-2, reads AAGVIQSPRHLIKEKRETATLKCYPIPRHDTVYWYQQGPGQDPQFLISFYEKMQSDKGSIPDRFSAQQFSDYHSELNMSSLELGDSALYFCASSFRGGSYGYTFGSGTRLTVV.

The chain employs TRBV7-6 and TRBJ1-1; D is undetermined. This CDR3 region has 16 residues. Germline V CDR1 and CDR2: SGHVS, FNYEAQ. V was cut by 3 bases and J by 0 bases, with 14 bases left in between. CDR3: CASSFLLDNMNTEAFF. The CDR3 nucleotides are TGTGCCAGCAGCTTTTTACTTGACAATATGAACACTGAAGCTTTCTTT.

The chain combines TRBV10-2 with TRBJ2-1, with D tentatively TRBD1 (5 bases). Trimming pared 5 bases from V and 2 bases from J, leaving 10 bases between. The CDR3 is made up of 14 amino acids. Per germline, CDR1 WSHSY and CDR2 SAAADI. The CDR3 reads CASSQQVTYNEQFF. CDR3 DNA sequence: TGCGCCAGCAGTCAACAGGTAACCTACAATGAGCAGTTCTTC.

The rearrangement uses TRBV24-1 and TRBJ2-1, with TRBD1 matching 9 bases. Germline CDR1 is KGHDR and CDR2 is SFDVKD. With V trimmed by 7 bases and J by 2 bases, 5 bases remained unmatched. The CDR3 loop spans 15 amino acids. CDR3 nucleotides: TGTGCCACCAGCATAGGGACAGGGACCTACAATGAGCAGTTCTTC. Translation: CATSIGTGTYNEQFF.

This clone has just one count. The J gene is TRBJ2-7, the V gene TRBV2, with 8 bases lining up with TRBD2. Germline V gene lookup returns CDR1 SNHLY and CDR2 FYNNEI. The CDR3 covers 15 residues. The junction had 10 bases not matched to a gene; V was cut back by 7 bases and J by 2 bases. The CDR3 DNA reads TGTGCCAGCAACCAACGGGGGGGAGGGACCTACGAGCAGTACTTC. Amino acids: CASNQRGGGTYEQYF.